These T cell receptor beta chains were read from a single sample in a study of regulatory T cells in long-lasting Graves disease. Each CDR3 protein gets one entry after TCRdb re-called the multiplex PCR reads with MiXCR. The sample contains 350,000 to 500,000 distinct CDR3 sequences, around 20% of which appear only once. The sample was peripheral blood mononuclear cells (PBMCs), taken when the disease was refractory, from a patient treated with antithyroid drugs. All receptors come from a female donor with Graves disease. Each CDR3 is given with its conserved first and last residue. A D gene is named only where the DNA matches it firmly. Size is omitted from some rows. Given values are once, few, many or a class for expanded clones.

>-|-|TRBV4-2|TRBJ1-2
CASSQDYGTVHGYTF
TGTGCCAGCAGCCAAGATTATGGGACGGTCCATGGCTACACCTTC
>TRBD1|-|TRBV2|TRBJ1-5
CASSDRTGPRRQHF
TGTGCCAGCAGTGATAGGACAGGGCCTCGGAGGCAGCATTTT
>-|-|TRBV6-1|TRBJ2-7
CASSESQGDEQYF
TGTGCCAGCAGTGAAAGCCAGGGAGACGAGCAGTACTTC
>-|-|TRBV12-3/TRBV12-4|TRBJ1-6
CASSFRDSSPLHF
TGTGCCAGCAGTTTCCGGGACTCTTCACCCCTCCACTTT
>-|-|TRBV20-1|TRBJ2-4
CSARGPPGDIQYF
TGCAGTGCTAGAGGGCCCCCGGGGGACATTCAGTACTTC
>TRBD2|-|TRBV10-1|TRBJ2-2
CASSGSGKGTGELFF
TGCGCCAGCAGTGGAAGCGGGAAGGGCACCGGGGAGCTGTTTTTT
>-|-|TRBV6-2/TRBV6-3|TRBJ2-7
CASRAGGATHEQYF
TGTGCCAGCAGGGCCGGGGGAGCGACCCACGAGCAGTACTTC
>TRBD1|few|TRBV24-1|TRBJ1-2
CATSDPGTESYGYTF
TGTGCCACCAGTGACCCCGGGACAGAGTCCTATGGCTACACCTTC
>-|few|TRBV18|TRBJ1-1
CASSPIGGEAFF
TGTGCCAGCTCACCAATCGGGGGGGAAGCTTTCTTT
>TRBD1|-|TRBV29-1|TRBJ1-3
CSATRDRGNTVYF
TGCAGCGCCACGCGGGACAGGGGAAACACCGTATATTTT
>-|many|TRBV15|TRBJ1-2
CATSRDQTRTYGYTF
TGTGCCACCAGCAGAGATCAGACGAGGACTTATGGCTACACCTTC
>-|many|TRBV28|TRBJ2-2
CASRLIGTPVWVGELFF
TGTGCCAGCAGATTAATCGGGACTCCCGTTTGGGTCGGGGAGCTGTTTTTT
>-|few|TRBV2|TRBJ2-7
CASSLAFQPPSGEQYF
TGTGCCAGCAGCTTAGCCTTCCAGCCTCCGAGTGGCGAGCAGTACTTC
>-|many|TRBV10-3|TRBJ2-7
CAISERESYEQYF
TGTGCCATCAGTGAACGGGAGTCCTACGAGCAGTACTTC
>-|many|TRBV11-2|TRBJ1-2
CASSLGRGGLRLGYTF
TGTGCCAGCAGCTTAGGGCGGGGAGGTTTAAGACTTGGCTACACCTTC
>TRBD1|-|TRBV25-1|TRBJ1-6
CASSEPGQLSPLHF
TGTGCCAGCAGTGAACCGGGACAGCTCTCACCCCTCCACTTT
>TRBD1|few|TRBV19|TRBJ1-2
CASSPRQGPYGYTF
TGTGCCAGTAGTCCCCGACAGGGCCCCTATGGCTACACCTTC
>-|-|TRBV9|TRBJ2-5
CASTPDPEGQETQYF
TGTGCCAGCACTCCCGACCCGGAGGGCCAGGAGACCCAGTACTTC
>TRBD1|few|TRBV29-1|TRBJ2-5
CSGDQTGFGTQYF
TGCAGCGGCGACCAGACAGGGTTTGGGACCCAGTACTTC
>TRBD1|many|TRBV20-1|TRBJ2-5
CSARKGTASETQYF
TGCAGTGCTAGAAAGGGGACAGCGTCAGAGACCCAGTACTTC
>-|-|TRBV20-1|TRBJ2-3
CSARWRVPETQYF
TGCAGTGCTAGATGGAGGGTTCCGGAAACGCAGTATTTT
>-|-|TRBV4-2|TRBJ1-3
CASSPGGFSGNTIYF
TGTGCCAGCAGCCCGGGAGGGTTCTCTGGAAACACCATATATTTT
>TRBD1|many|TRBV28|TRBJ1-6
CASSPGQDNSPLHF
TGTGCCAGCAGTCCTGGACAGGATAATTCACCCCTCCACTTT
>-|many|TRBV11-2|TRBJ2-5
CASSSGGREVWETQYF
TGTGCCAGCAGCTCAGGGGGGAGGGAGGTATGGGAGACCCAGTACTTC
>-|-|TRBV5-8|TRBJ2-7
CASSSGARGSYEQYF
TGTGCCAGCAGCTCAGGGGCAAGGGGCTCCTACGAGCAGTACTTC
>TRBD1|-|TRBV7-9|TRBJ1-1
CASSLRTGPIEAFF
TGTGCCAGCAGCTTGAGGACAGGACCTATCGAAGCTTTCTTT
>-|many|TRBV20-1|TRBJ2-5
CSARAPRRFQETQYF
TGCAGTGCTAGGGCCCCCCGGCGCTTCCAAGAGACCCAGTACTTC
>TRBD1|few|TRBV20-1|TRBJ1-2
CSARNRDSARFDYGYTF
TGCAGTGCTAGAAACCGGGACAGTGCGCGGTTTGACTATGGCTACACCTTC
>TRBD2|few|TRBV6-1|TRBJ2-7
CASSILRTSPPYEQYF
TGTGCCAGCAGCATACTCCGGACTAGTCCTCCCTACGAGCAGTACTTC
>TRBD1|few|TRBV5-1|TRBJ2-1
CASSLTGTGNSYNEQFF
TGCGCCAGCAGCTTGACCGGGACAGGGAACTCCTACAATGAGCAGTTCTTC
>-|-|TRBV30|TRBJ2-4
CAWSHQDRGLVKNIQYF
TGTGCCTGGAGTCACCAGGATCGGGGGTTGGTCAAAAACATTCAGTACTTC
>-|few|TRBV20-1|TRBJ1-5
CSATRDMNQPQHF
TGCAGTGCTACCCGGGACATGAATCAGCCCCAGCATTTT
>TRBD2|many|TRBV20-1|TRBJ2-5
CSARVGTSLGETQYF
TGCAGTGCTAGAGTGGGGACTAGCCTGGGAGAGACCCAGTACTTC
>-|few|TRBV2|TRBJ2-7
CAGRGAYEQYF
TGTGCCGGCAGGGGAGCCTACGAGCAGTACTTC
>TRBD1|-|TRBV20-1|TRBJ2-1
CSAPTGAPYNEQFF
TGCAGTGCCCCAACAGGGGCGCCCTACAATGAGCAGTTCTTC
>-|many|TRBV7-8|TRBJ1-4
CASSRDILSEKLFF
TGTGCCAGCAGCAGGGACATTCTGAGTGAAAAACTGTTTTTT
>-|-|TRBV29-1|TRBJ2-7
CSDRPRPGVLWYEQYF
TGCAGCGACAGGCCCCGCCCGGGAGTTCTTTGGTACGAGCAGTACTTC
>TRBD1|many|TRBV24-1|TRBJ2-2
CATSDPGQRRGGELFF
TGTGCCACCAGTGATCCGGGACAGCGACGGGGCGGGGAGCTGTTTTTT
>-|-|TRBV7-2|TRBJ2-3
CASSWVQFTDTQYF
TGTGCCAGCAGCTGGGTTCAGTTCACAGATACGCAGTATTTT
>-|-|TRBV5-4|TRBJ1-6
CASSLDIGSSYNSPLHF
TGTGCCAGCAGCTTAGATATAGGGAGCTCCTATAATTCACCCCTCCACTTT
>TRBD1|many|TRBV15|TRBJ1-4
CATSVRDREMEKLFF
TGTGCCACCAGCGTCAGGGACAGGGAGATGGAAAAACTGTTTTTT
>-|many|TRBV6-1|TRBJ1-2
CASMSQTGGLYGYTF
TGTGCCAGCATGAGCCAAACGGGGGGGCTCTATGGCTACACCTTC
>-|few|TRBV30|TRBJ2-7
CAWSVYRTYEQYF
TGTGCCTGGAGTGTGTACAGGACCTACGAGCAGTACTTC
>-|few|TRBV10-2|TRBJ2-2
CASYPRNTGELFF
TGCGCCAGCTATCCCAGGAACACCGGGGAGCTGTTTTTT
>TRBD1|-|TRBV7-2|TRBJ2-2
CASSFGTGYTGELFF
TGTGCCAGCAGCTTTGGGACAGGATACACCGGGGAGCTGTTTTTT
>-|few|TRBV20-1|TRBJ2-7
CSAPSHASYEQYF
TGCAGTGCTCCCTCCCATGCCTCCTACGAGCAGTACTTC
>-|many|TRBV28|TRBJ2-7
CASSLHNRASEQYF
TGTGCCAGCAGTTTACACAACAGAGCGAGCGAGCAGTACTTC
>-|many|TRBV12-3/TRBV12-4|TRBJ1-4
CASSLLGGTNEKLFF
TGTGCCAGCAGTTTACTGGGGGGGACTAATGAAAAACTGTTTTTT
>-|-|TRBV7-3|TRBJ1-6
CASSLGGSGALHF
TGTGCCAGCAGCTTGGGGGGGTCCGGGGCCCTCCACTTT
>-|many|TRBV28|TRBJ1-6
CASSLSGRLDSPLHF
TGTGCCAGCAGCTTGTCGGGACGCTTGGATTCACCCCTCCACTTT
>-|-|TRBV20-1|TRBJ2-5
CSASWVTQYF
TGCAGTGCTAGTTGGGTGACCCAGTACTTC
>TRBD2|few|TRBV13|TRBJ2-7
CASSLKSGLGFEQYF
TGTGCCAGCAGCTTAAAATCGGGACTAGGATTCGAGCAGTACTTC
>-|-|TRBV5-5|TRBJ1-2
CASSLPGIDYGYTF
TGTGCCAGCAGCTTGCCAGGGATAGACTATGGCTACACCTTC